The 23 T cell receptor beta chains in this list originate from one sample, sequenced in a study of CD8 T cells in Susac syndrome. An input of roughly 0.5 to 1 ug of RNA was subjected to reverse transcription using random hexamers. In TCRdb, the immunoSEQ multiplex PCR reads were re-called with MiXCR into one record per CDR3 protein. The data show around 200,000 distinct CDR3 sequences, with 95% seen just once and 0.082% held by the top ten. The material sequenced was CD4+ T cells from PBMCs. These TCRs come from a human donor with multiple sclerosis.

This rearrangement joins TRBV29-1 to TRBJ2-7, with D unresolved. The germline CDR1 and CDR2 sequences are SQVTM and ANQGSEA. The V gene lost 1 base and the J gene lost 7 bases, with 14 bases spanning the gap. This CDR3 has 13 amino acids. The CDR3 is CSVEGDSRMEQYF. CDR3 in DNA: TGCAGCGTTGAAGGAGACTCCCGAATGGAGCAGTACTTC.

The CDR3 spells CASSSRGGKGGYEQYF. The CDR3 nucleotides are TGTGCCAGCAGCTCCAGAGGAGGCAAGGGGGGTTACGAGCAGTACTTC. The rearrangement uses TRBV7-9 and TRBJ2-7; either TRBD1 or TRBD2 may fit D (6 bases each). The CDR3 is made up of 16 amino acids. Germline assignment: CDR1 SEHNR and CDR2 FQNEAQ (reference sequence). The V and J ends lost 4 bases and 4 bases respectively, with 20 bases between them. Full variable domain (outside the CDR3, taken from reference TRBV7-9 and TRBJ2-7): DTGVSQNPRHKITKRGQNVTFRCDPISEHNRLYWYRQTLGQGPEFLTYFQNEAQLEKSRLLSDRFSAERPKGSFSTLEIQRTEQGDSAMYLCASSSRGGKGGYEQYFGPGTRLTVT.

In this sample, this clonotype turned up a few times. The V and J genes are TRBV5-4 and TRBJ2-7; D is tentatively TRBD1 or TRBD2 (5 bases each). The CDR3 sequence is 13 residues long. Trimming removed 0 bases from V and 3 bases from J, with 7 bases in between. Looked up from germline, CDR1 is SGHNT and CDR2 is YYREEE (reference sequence). The CDR3 DNA is TGTGCCAGCAGCTTGGATGGGGGCTACGAGCAGTACGTC. Translated: CASSLDGGYEQYV.

This clonotype has a single count. The V and J genes are TRBV13 and TRBJ2-7; D is unclear. CDR1 is PRHDT, CDR2 FYEKMQ, per germline (reference sequence). V was shortened by 0 bases and J by 3 bases, with 6 bases between the two germline ends. The CDR3 has 13 amino acids. CDR3 sequence: CASSLGRNYEQYV. The CDR3 DNA follows: TGTGCCAGCAGCTTAGGACGGAACTACGAGCAGTACGTC.

The chain couples TRBV20-1 to TRBJ2-4; no clear D gene. Trimming stripped 0 bases from V and 7 bases from J, with 1 base between. Germline CDR1 and CDR2: DFQATT and SNEGSKA (reference sequence). This CDR3 contains 10 residues. CDR3 coding DNA: TGCAGTGCTAGAGATAACATTCAGTACTTC. Residues: CSARDNIQYF.

The genes are TRBV30 and TRBJ1-1, with 8 bases identical to TRBD1. The CDR3 consists of 13 residues. Losses at the gene ends were 5 bases for V and 0 bases for J; bases not matched to a gene: 2. Per germline, CDR1 GTSNPN and CDR2 SVGIG (reference sequence). The CDR3 here is CAWGQGLNTEAFF. In nucleotides, the CDR3 is TGTGCCTGGGGACAGGGATTGAACACTGAAGCTTTCTTT.

The CDR3 bases are TGTGCCAGCAGCAGCCGGACAATGGAGACCCAGTACTTC. Its translation: CASSSRTMETQYF. The gene calls are TRBV5-4 and TRBJ2-5; D possibly corresponds to TRBD1 (5 bases). The length of the CDR3 is 13 residues. Germline assignment: CDR1 SGHNT and CDR2 YYREEE (reference sequence). The ends were cut back, 4 bases at V and 5 bases at J, with 12 bases in the middle.

This chain connects TRBV2 to TRBJ1-2; D unclear. The germline V and J ends were trimmed by 8 bases and 3 bases, with 16 bases remaining between them. This CDR3 spans 14 amino acids. Germline V gene lookup returns CDR1 SNHLY and CDR2 FYNNEI. In DNA form, the CDR3 reads TGTGCCAGCTTTAGGACTCTCATGGACTATGGCTACACCTTC. This codes for CASFRTLMDYGYTF. Drawing the rest from reference TRBV2 and TRBJ1-2, the complete variable domain is EPEVTQTPSHQVTQMGQEVILRCVPISNHLYFYWYRQILGQKVEFLVSFYNNEISEKSEIFDDQFSVERPDGSNFTLKIRSTKLEDSAMYFCASFRTLMDYGYTFGSGTRLTVV.

In this sample, this clonotype turned up once. The rearrangement uses TRBV6-1 and TRBJ2-1; D is undetermined. Trimming left V 3 bases short and J 6 bases short, with 9 bases between. The CDR3 is 13 residues long. The germline CDR1 and CDR2 sequences are MNHNS and SASEGT. The CDR3, as DNA: TGTGCCAGCAGTGAGACCACCACCAATGAGCAGTTCTTC. This translates into CASSETTTNEQFF.

The genes are TRBV7-2 and TRBJ1-5; 9 positions match TRBD1. J lost 7 bases, V lost 5 bases, and 3 bases had no gene match. CDR3 length equals 13 residues. CDR1 SGHTA and CDR2 FQGNSA come from the germline V gene. The DNA of the CDR3 is TGTGCCAGCAGCCAGGGACAGGGCCAGCCCCAGCATTTT. Residues: CASSQGQGQPQHF.

The rearrangement links TRBV6-2 or TRBV6-3 to TRBJ1-2, with D perhaps matching TRBD1 (5 bases). This CDR3 has 13 amino acids. V gave up 6 bases and J gave up 4 bases, with 12 bases separating them. The germline V gene has CDR1 MNHEY and CDR2 SVGEGT. This CDR3 reads CASSSRGSYGYTF. Written as DNA, the CDR3 is TGTGCCAGCAGCAGCCGGGGGTCCTATGGCTACACCTTC.

CDR3 in DNA: TGTGCCAGCAGCGTGGGACAGGGGGACGACCAGCCCCAGCATTTT. As protein: CASSVGQGDDQPQHF. V and J are TRBV9 and TRBJ1-5; 11 bases agree with TRBD1. Per germline, CDR1 SGDLS and CDR2 YYNGEE. The CDR3 has 15 residues. V trimming: 2 bases; J trimming: 7 bases; junction bases outside the gene matches: 5.

This chain joins TRBV7-2 and TRBJ2-1; D remains ambiguous. Between the trimmed V and J ends, which lost 6 bases and 11 bases, there was a span of 17 bases. CDR3 length: 13 amino acids. Germline CDR1 SGHTA, CDR2 FQGNSA. CDR3 nucleotide sequence: TGTGCCAGCAGTAGGAACTCGGCAGGCCAGCAGTTCTTC. The encoded protein is CASSRNSAGQQFF.

This chain connects TRBV3-1 to TRBJ2-3; D is perhaps TRBD1 or TRBD2 (7 bases each). Trimming took off 8 bases at V and 1 base at J, with 13 bases between the two ends. The CDR3 totals 14 residues. Germline values: CDR1 LGHDT, CDR2 YNNKEL (reference sequence). The CDR3: CASGRGGRTDTQYF. DNA for the CDR3: TGTGCCAGCGGCAGGGGGGGACGCACAGATACGCAGTATTTT.

The CDR3 DNA reads as TGTGCCAGCAGTTACCCCGATGCCCCCCTCCACTTT. Amino acids: CASSYPDAPLHF. This chain links TRBV12-3 or TRBV12-4 with TRBJ1-6; D unresolved. CDR3 size: 12 residues. The V and J ends lost 4 bases and 13 bases respectively, with 11 bases between them.

The chain carries TRBV7-3 and TRBJ1-1; unclear D gene. Trimming stripped 3 bases from V and 9 bases from J, with 14 bases between. Germline V gene sequence: CDR1 SGHTA, CDR2 FQGTGA. CDR3 size: 13 residues. This CDR3 is CASSLEVGMQAFF. Written as DNA, the CDR3 is TGTGCCAGCAGCTTGGAAGTAGGGATGCAAGCTTTCTTT.

The V gene is TRBV24-1, the J gene TRBJ2-1; tentative D call: TRBD2 (6 bases). Germline V gene data show CDR1 as KGHDR and CDR2 as SFDVKD. The V end lost 3 bases, the J end lost 6 bases, and 11 bases lay between the germline ends. This CDR3 comprises 14 residues. The CDR3 loop is CATSDALAPNEQFF. CDR3 DNA sequence: TGTGCCACCAGTGATGCACTAGCCCCCAATGAGCAGTTCTTC.

This chain connects TRBV30 to TRBJ1-2; D gene uncertain. CDR3 length: 15 amino acids. Germline V gene sequence: CDR1 GTSNPN, CDR2 SVGIG (reference sequence). Trimming stripped 1 base from V and 4 bases from J, with 16 bases between. For the CDR3, the DNA is TGTGCCTGGAGTGAAGACCCTCGAAGAGGCTATGGCTACACCTTC. It yields the protein CAWSEDPRRGYGYTF.

This chain joins TRBV7-3 and TRBJ2-1; no clear D gene. Between the trimmed V and J ends, which lost 4 bases and 10 bases, there was a span of 14 bases. The length of the CDR3 is 13 residues. Germline lookup yields CDR1 SGHTA and CDR2 FQGTGA. The CDR3 here is CASSSPPAGEQFF. The CDR3 region has the DNA TGTGCCAGCAGCTCGCCCCCAGCAGGCGAGCAGTTCTTC.

The chain combines TRBV20-1 with TRBJ2-1; TRBD2 matches at 10 bases. V was clipped by 5 bases and J by 6 bases; unmatched bases: 7. The germline gives CDR1 DFQATT, CDR2 SNEGSKA (reference sequence). This CDR3 region has 14 residues. The CDR3 bases are TGCAGTGCTGGAGCGGGGGGGCCCATCAATGAGCAGTTCTTC. Protein: CSAGAGGPINEQFF.

This chain joins TRBV3-1 and TRBJ1-2; the match to TRBD1 covers 10 bases. The CDR3 is made up of 14 amino acids. V lost 4 bases and J lost 6; bases outside the gene matches: 5. Germline V CDR1 and CDR2: LGHDT, YNNKEL (reference sequence). CDR3 bases: TGTGCCAGCAGCCGGTGGACAGGGGGTGATGGCTACACCTTC. It translates to CASSRWTGGDGYTF.

This clonotype showed up just once. The CDR3 DNA reads TGTGCCAGCAGCGTCGGCCTGGGGAACACTGAAGCTTTCTTT. Its protein is CASSVGLGNTEAFF. This sequence joins TRBV9 and TRBJ1-1, with D unresolved. CDR1 is SGDLS and CDR2 is YYNGEE in the germline V gene. V was clipped by 2 bases and J by 1 base, with 9 bases between them. The CDR3 is 14 amino acids.

V usage is TRBV7-3 and J usage is TRBJ2-5, with D unresolved. With 0 bases removed from V and 1 base from J, the gap between germline ends came to 6 bases. From germline, CDR1 is SGHTA and CDR2 FQGTGA. The CDR3 has 14 amino acids. The CDR3 region is CASSLTSAQETQYF. CDR3 DNA sequence: TGTGCCAGCAGCTTAACCTCGGCCCAAGAGACCCAGTACTTC.